The 10 T cell receptor beta chains below were found in one sample sequenced in a study of control samples from healthy donors and cancer patients. Assay used: immunoSEQ multiplex PCR; TCRdb lists only in-frame clones, some missing. The sample lists tens of thousands of clones, about nine tenths occurring once. The sequenced sample was blood. These TCRs come from a woman in her seventies in good health.

The V gene is TRBV5-1, the J gene TRBJ2-3; 8 bases line up with TRBD2. V dropped 6 bases and J dropped 2; count of bases not matched to a gene: 5. Germline V gene sequence: CDR1 SGHRS, CDR2 YFSETQ. The CDR3 spans 14 residues. CDR3 sequence reads: CASKERGNTDTQYF. The CDR3, as DNA: TGCGCCAGCAAGGAGCGGGGGAACACAGATACGCAGTATTTT.

The chain employs TRBV7-6 and TRBJ1-1; 9 positions agree with TRBD1. CDR1 is SGHVS and CDR2 is FNYEAQ in the germline V gene. With 4 bases clipped from V and 5 bases from J, the junction kept 8 bases outside the gene matches. This CDR3 spans 15 amino acids. CDR3: CASSSPGQGTTEAFF. The CDR3 DNA follows: TGTGCCAGCAGCTCACCGGGACAGGGTACAACTGAAGCTTTCTTT.

This clone was counted a single time. This chain connects TRBV15 to TRBJ2-5; D not certain. V dropped 4 bases and J dropped 5 bases, with 8 bases sitting between them. Germline loops: CDR1 LNHNV, CDR2 YYDKDF (reference sequence). This CDR3 has 12 amino acids. The CDR3 region is CATSMRRETQYF. CDR3 coding DNA: TGTGCCACCAGCATGAGGCGGGAGACCCAGTACTTC.

V is TRBV5-1 and J is TRBJ2-2, with D perhaps matching TRBD2 (5 bases). Germline V CDR1 and CDR2: SGHRS, YFSETQ. The length of the CDR3 is 15 residues. V lost 0 bases to trimming and J lost 3 bases, with 9 bases between them. CDR3 region: CASSLVVSDTGELFF. The CDR3 DNA sequence: TGCGCCAGCAGCTTGGTGGTTAGCGACACCGGGGAGCTGTTTTTT. Full variable domain (rest looked up from reference TRBV5-1 and TRBJ2-2): KAGVTQTPRYLIKTRGQQVTLSCSPISGHRSVSWYQQTPGQGLQFLFEYFSETQRNKGNFPGRFSGRQFSNSRSEMNVSTLELGDSALYLCASSLVVSDTGELFFGEGSRLTVL.

This sequence joins TRBV9 and TRBJ1-1; D is uncertain. CDR3 length equals 13 residues. V lost 1 base to trimming and J lost 3 bases, with 7 bases between them. CDR1 and CDR2 from the germline V gene are SGDLS and YYNGEE. CDR3 coding DNA: TGTGCCAGCAGCGTATCCCCAGACACTGAAGCTTTCTTT. Translated, it gives CASSVSPDTEAFF.

As DNA, the CDR3 is TGTGCCAGCAGCTTGGACGACGGACGAGGATATTTT. It yields the protein CASSLDDGRGYF. The rearrangement joins TRBV7-9 to TRBJ1-3; D ambiguous. CDR3 length: 12 amino acids. CDR1 and CDR2 from the germline V gene are SEHNR and FQNEAQ (reference sequence). Trimming pared 3 bases from V and 15 bases from J, leaving 15 bases between.

The V call is TRBV24-1, the J call TRBJ1-2; D remains ambiguous. The V and J ends lost 3 bases and 8 bases respectively, with 9 bases between them. Germline CDR1 KGHDR, CDR2 SFDVKD. The CDR3 loop spans 12 amino acids. This chain's CDR3 is CATSDGLEGYTF. For the CDR3, the DNA is TGTGCCACCAGTGATGGCCTCGAGGGCTACACCTTC.

The genes are TRBV19 and TRBJ2-1; D is unclear. The CDR3 loop spans 15 amino acids. The V end lost 5 bases, the J end lost 0 bases, and 11 bases lay between the germline ends. CDR1 is LNHDA and CDR2 is SQIVND in the germline V gene (reference sequence). The CDR3 nucleotides are TGTGCCAGTAGTCGGGCACAGTACTCCTACAATGAGCAGTTCTTC. Protein sequence: CASSRAQYSYNEQFF. The full variable domain, its missing parts supplied by reference TRBV19 and TRBJ2-1, is DGGITQSPKYLFRKEGQNVTLSCEQNLNHDAMYWYRQDPGQGLRLIYYSQIVNDFQKGDIAEGYSVSREKKESFPLTVTSAQKNPTAFYLCASSRAQYSYNEQFFGPGTRLTVL.

The rearrangement joins TRBV5-4 to TRBJ2-6, with TRBD1 matching over 8 bases. The J segment lost 0 bases and the V segment lost 3 bases, leaving 8 bases of the junction unmatched. Germline V gene sequence: CDR1 SGHNT, CDR2 YYREEE (reference sequence). There are 18 residues in the CDR3. The CDR3 DNA reads TGTGCCAGCAGCTCGCCGGGACAGGTCAACTCTGGGGCCAACGTCCTGACTTTC. Amino acid sequence: CASSSPGQVNSGANVLTF.

The chain recombines TRBV19 with TRBJ1-2; D unclear. CDR1 is LNHDA, CDR2 SQIVND, per germline (reference sequence). The CDR3 contains 8 residues. V was clipped by 11 bases and J by 8 bases, with 6 bases between them. CDR3 DNA sequence: TGTGCCCCCCTGGGCTACACCTTC. Protein product: CAPLGYTF.